This TCR beta chain was sequenced during a study of cytomegalovirus exposure and HLA in healthy donors. Method: immunoSEQ multiplex PCR; TCRdb's copy keeps in-frame clones and lacks some. Of 90,000 to 130,000 clones listed, roughly 87% are singletons. Sequencing input: PBMCs. The source of this sequence is a woman younger than 35 in good health and CMV-seronegative.

The CDR3 DNA follows: TGCGCCAGCAGTGAGGGGCCAGGGGGCATGAACACTGAAGCTTTCTTT. This sequence encodes CASSEGPGGMNTEAFF. The chain couples TRBV10-1 to TRBJ1-1; the match to TRBD1 covers 8 bases. Germline trimming cut 2 bases from V and 0 bases from J; bases unmatched to any gene: 5. Per germline, CDR1 WNHNN and CDR2 SYGVQD (reference sequence). The CDR3 sequence is 16 residues long.